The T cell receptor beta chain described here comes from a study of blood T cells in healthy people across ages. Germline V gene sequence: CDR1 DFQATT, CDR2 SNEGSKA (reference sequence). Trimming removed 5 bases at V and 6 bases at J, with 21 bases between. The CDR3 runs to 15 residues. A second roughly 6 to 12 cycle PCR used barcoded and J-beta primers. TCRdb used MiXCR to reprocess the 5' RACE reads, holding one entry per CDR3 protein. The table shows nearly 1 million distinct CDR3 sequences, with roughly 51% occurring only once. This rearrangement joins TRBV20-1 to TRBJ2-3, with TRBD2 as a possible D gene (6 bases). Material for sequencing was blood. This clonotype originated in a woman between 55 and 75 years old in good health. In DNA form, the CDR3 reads TGCAGTGCTCCGGCTTGGGAGGCCCTCCGCGATACGCAGTATTTT. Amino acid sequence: CSAPAWEALRDTQYF.